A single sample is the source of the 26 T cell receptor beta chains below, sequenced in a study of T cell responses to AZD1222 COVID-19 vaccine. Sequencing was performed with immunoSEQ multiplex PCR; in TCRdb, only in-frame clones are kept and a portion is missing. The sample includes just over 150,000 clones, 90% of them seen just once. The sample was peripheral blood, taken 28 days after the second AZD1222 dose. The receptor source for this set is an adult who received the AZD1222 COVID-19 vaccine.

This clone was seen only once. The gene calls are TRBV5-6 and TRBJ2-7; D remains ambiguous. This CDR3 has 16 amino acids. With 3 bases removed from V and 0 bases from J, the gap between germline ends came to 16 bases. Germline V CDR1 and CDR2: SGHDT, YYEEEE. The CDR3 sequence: CASSSDVGRNSYEQYF. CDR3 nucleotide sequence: TGTGCCAGCAGCTCGGACGTTGGACGGAACTCCTACGAGCAGTACTTC.

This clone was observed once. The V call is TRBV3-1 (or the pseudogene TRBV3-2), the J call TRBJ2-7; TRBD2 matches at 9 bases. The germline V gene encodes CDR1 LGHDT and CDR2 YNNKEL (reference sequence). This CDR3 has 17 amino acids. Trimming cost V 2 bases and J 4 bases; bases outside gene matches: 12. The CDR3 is CASSQPTAGTSKYEQYF. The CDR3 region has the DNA TGTGCCAGCAGCCAACCGACCGCCGGGACTAGCAAGTACGAGCAGTACTTC.

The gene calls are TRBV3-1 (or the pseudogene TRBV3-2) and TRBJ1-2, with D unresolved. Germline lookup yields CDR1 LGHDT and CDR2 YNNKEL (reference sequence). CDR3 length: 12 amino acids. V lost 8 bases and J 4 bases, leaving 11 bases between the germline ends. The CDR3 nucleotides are TGTGCCAGCGAAAGTCGTGGCTATGGCTACACCTTC. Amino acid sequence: CASESRGYGYTF.

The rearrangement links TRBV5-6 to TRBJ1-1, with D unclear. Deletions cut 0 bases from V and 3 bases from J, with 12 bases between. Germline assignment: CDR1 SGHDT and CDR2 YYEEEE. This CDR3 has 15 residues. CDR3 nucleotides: TGTGCCAGCAGCTTGGAGGCCCGGAGCTACACTGAAGCTTTCTTT. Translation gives CASSLEARSYTEAFF.

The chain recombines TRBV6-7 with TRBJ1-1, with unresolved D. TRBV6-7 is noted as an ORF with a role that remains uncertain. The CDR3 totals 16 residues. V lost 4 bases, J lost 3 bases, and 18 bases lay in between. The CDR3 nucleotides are TGTGCCAGCAGTTTCCTCGACTTTCGTGGGGACACTGAAGCTTTCTTT. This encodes CASSFLDFRGDTEAFF.

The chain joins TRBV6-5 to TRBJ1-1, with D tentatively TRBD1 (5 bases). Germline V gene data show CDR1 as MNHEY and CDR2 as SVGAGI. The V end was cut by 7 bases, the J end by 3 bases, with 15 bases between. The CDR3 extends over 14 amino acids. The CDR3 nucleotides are TGTGCCAGCACTAAAGGGTCAGGGCACACTGAAGCTTTCTTT. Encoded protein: CASTKGSGHTEAFF.

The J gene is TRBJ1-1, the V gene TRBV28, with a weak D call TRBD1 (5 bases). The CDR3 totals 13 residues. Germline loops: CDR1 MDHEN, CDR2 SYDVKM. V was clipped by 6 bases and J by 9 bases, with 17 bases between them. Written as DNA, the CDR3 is TGTGCCAGCAGCCCCGGCGGGGGACTTAAAGCTTTCTTT. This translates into CASSPGGGLKAFF.

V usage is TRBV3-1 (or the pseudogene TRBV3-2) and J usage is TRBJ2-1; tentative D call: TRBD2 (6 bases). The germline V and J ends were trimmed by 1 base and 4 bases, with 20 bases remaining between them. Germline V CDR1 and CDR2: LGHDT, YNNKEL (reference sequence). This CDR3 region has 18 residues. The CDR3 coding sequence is TGTGCCAGCAGCCAAGCGTTTTCATGGACTAACCCATACAATGAGCAGTTCTTC. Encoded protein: CASSQAFSWTNPYNEQFF.

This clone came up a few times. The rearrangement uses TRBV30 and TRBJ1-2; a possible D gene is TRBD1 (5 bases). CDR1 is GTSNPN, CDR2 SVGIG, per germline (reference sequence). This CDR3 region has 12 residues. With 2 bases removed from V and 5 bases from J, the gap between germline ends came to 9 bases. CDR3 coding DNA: TGTGCCTGGAGTAAGGGGTTTTATGGCTACACCTTC. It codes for CAWSKGFYGYTF.

The CDR3 DNA reads as TGTGCCAGCAGTTACCCGACAGGGCTAACTGAAGCTTTCTTT. Translated, it gives CASSYPTGLTEAFF. The V gene is TRBV6-6, the J gene TRBJ1-1; 7 nucleotides match TRBD1. CDR3 length equals 14 residues. Trimming at V came to 2 bases and at J to 5 bases, leaving 5 bases not matched to a gene. Germline V lookup: CDR1 MNHNY, CDR2 SVGAGI (reference sequence).

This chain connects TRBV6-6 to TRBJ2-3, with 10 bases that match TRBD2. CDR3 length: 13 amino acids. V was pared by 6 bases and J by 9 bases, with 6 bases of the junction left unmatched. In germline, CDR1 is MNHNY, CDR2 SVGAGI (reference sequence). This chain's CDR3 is CASRAGGPGTQYF. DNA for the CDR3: TGTGCCAGCAGAGCGGGGGGGCCAGGAACGCAGTATTTT.

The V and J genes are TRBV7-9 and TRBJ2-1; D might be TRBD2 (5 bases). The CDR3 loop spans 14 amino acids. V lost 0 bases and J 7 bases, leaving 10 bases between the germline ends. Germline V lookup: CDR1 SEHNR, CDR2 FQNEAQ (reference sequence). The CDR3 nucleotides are TGTGCCAGCAGCTTAGCGGAGAGGACTAATGAGCAGTTCTTC. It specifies CASSLAERTNEQFF.

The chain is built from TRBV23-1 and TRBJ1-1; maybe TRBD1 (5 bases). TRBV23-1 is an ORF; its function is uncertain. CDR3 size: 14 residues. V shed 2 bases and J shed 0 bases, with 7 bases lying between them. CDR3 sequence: CASSQDRVNTEAFF. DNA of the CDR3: TGCGCCAGCAGTCAAGACAGAGTGAACACTGAAGCTTTCTTT.

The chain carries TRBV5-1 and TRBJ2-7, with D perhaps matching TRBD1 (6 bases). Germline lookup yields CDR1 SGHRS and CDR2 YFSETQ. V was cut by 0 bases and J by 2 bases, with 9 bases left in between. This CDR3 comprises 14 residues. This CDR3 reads CASSLVGTPYEQYF. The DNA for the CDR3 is TGCGCCAGCAGCTTGGTCGGGACACCCTACGAGCAGTACTTC.

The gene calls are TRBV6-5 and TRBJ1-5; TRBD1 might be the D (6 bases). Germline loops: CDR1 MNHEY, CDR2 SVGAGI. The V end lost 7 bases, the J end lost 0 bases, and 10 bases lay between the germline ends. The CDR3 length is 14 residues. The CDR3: CASIRTDSNQPQHF. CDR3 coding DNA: TGTGCCAGCATTAGGACAGATAGCAATCAGCCCCAGCATTTT.

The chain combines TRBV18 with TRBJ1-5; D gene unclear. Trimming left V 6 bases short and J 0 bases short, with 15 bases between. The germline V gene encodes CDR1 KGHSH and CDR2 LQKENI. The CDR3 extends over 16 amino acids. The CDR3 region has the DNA TGTGCCAGCTCCCCTGGTGTACCGAATAGCAATCAGCCCCAGCATTTT. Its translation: CASSPGVPNSNQPQHF.

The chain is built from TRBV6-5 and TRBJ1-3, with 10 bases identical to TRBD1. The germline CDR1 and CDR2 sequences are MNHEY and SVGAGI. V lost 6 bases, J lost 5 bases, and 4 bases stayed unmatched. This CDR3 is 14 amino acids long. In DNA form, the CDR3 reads TGTGCCAGCAGGGACAGGGGGTATAGAAACACCATATATTTT. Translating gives CASRDRGYRNTIYF.

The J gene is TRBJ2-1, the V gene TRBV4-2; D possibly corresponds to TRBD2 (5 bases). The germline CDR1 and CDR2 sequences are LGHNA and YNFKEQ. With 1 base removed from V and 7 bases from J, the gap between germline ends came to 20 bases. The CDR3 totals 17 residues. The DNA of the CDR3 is TGTGCCAGCAGCCAAGGGCGGCGAGATCCGACGGGGAATGAGCAGTTCTTC. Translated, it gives CASSQGRRDPTGNEQFF.

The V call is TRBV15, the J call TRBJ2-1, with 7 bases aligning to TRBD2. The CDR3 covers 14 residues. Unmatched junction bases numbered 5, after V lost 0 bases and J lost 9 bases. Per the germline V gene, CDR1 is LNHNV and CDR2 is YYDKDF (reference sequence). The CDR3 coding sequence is TGTGCCACCAGCAGAGATGGTGTAGCGGGTGAGCAGTTCTTC. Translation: CATSRDGVAGEQFF.

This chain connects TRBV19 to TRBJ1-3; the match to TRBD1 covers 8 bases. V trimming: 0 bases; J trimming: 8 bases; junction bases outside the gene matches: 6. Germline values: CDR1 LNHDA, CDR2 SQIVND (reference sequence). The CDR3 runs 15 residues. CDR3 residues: CASSIDRDRPHTIYF. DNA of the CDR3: TGTGCCAGTAGTATAGACCGGGACAGGCCCCACACCATATATTTT.

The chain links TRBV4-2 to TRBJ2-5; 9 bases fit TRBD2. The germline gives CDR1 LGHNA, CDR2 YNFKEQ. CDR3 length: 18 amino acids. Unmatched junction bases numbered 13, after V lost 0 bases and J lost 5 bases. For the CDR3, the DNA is TGTGCCAGCAGCCAAGATGGCCCTAGCGGGACCCTGAGGGAGACCCAGTACTTC. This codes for CASSQDGPSGTLRETQYF.

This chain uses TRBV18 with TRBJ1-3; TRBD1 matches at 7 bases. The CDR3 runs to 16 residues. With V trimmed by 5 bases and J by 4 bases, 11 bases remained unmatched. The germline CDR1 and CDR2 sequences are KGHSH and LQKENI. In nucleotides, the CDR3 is TGTGCCAGCTCAGGGATACCGGGACAGAGAGGAAACACCATATATTTT. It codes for CASSGIPGQRGNTIYF.

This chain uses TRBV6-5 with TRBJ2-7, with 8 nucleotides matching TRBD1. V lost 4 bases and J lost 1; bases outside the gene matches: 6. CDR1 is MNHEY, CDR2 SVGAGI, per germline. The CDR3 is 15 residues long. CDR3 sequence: CASSFSGTGSYEQYF. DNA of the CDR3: TGTGCCAGCAGTTTTTCCGGGACAGGATCCTACGAGCAGTACTTC.

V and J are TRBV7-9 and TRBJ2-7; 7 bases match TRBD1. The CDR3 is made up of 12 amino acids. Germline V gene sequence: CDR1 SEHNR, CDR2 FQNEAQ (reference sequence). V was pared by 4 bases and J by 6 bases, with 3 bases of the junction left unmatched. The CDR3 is CASSWDSGEQYF. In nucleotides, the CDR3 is TGTGCCAGCAGCTGGGACAGTGGCGAGCAGTACTTC.

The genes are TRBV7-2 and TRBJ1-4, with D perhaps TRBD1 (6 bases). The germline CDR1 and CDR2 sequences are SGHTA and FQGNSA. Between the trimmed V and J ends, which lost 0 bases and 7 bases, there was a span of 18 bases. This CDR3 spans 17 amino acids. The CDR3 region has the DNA TGTGCCAGCAGCTTAGCGTGGACACGTCGAGGGGGTGAAAAACTGTTTTTT. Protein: CASSLAWTRRGGEKLFF.

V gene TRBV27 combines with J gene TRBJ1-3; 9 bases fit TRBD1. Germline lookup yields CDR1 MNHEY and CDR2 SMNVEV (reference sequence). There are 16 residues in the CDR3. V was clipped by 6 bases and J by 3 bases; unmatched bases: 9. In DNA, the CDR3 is TGTGCCAGCAGCCTAACTGGGGGACAGGGTGGAAACACCATATATTTT. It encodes CASSLTGGQGGNTIYF.